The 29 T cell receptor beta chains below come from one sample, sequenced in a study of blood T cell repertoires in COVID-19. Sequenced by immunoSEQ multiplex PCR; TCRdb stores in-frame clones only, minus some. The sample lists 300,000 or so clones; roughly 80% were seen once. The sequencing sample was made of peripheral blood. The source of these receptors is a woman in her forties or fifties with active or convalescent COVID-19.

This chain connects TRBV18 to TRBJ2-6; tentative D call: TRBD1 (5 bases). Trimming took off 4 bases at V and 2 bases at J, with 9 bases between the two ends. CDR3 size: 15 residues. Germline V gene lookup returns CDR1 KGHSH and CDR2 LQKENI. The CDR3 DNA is TGTGCCAGCTCACGGGGCGAAGCTGGGGCCAACGTCCTGACTTTC. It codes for CASSRGEAGANVLTF.

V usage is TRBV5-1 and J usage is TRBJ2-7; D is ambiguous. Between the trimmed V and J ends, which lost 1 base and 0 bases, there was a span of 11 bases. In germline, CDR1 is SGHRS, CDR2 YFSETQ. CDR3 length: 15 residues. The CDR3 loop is CASSLRTVYSYEQYF. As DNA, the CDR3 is TGCGCCAGCAGCTTGAGAACAGTTTACTCCTACGAGCAGTACTTC.

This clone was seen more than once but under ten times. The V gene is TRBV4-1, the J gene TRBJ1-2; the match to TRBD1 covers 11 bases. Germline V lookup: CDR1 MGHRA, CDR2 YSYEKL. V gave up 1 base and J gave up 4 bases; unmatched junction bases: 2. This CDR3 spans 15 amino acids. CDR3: CASSQAGTGGYGYTF. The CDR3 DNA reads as TGCGCCAGCAGCCAAGCGGGGACAGGGGGCTATGGCTACACCTTC.

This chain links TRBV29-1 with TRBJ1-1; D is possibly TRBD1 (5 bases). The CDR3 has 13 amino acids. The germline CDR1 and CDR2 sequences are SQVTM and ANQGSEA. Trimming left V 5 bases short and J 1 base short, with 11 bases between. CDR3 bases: TGCAGCGTTTTGAGACAGCGGAACACTGAAGCTTTCTTT. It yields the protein CSVLRQRNTEAFF.

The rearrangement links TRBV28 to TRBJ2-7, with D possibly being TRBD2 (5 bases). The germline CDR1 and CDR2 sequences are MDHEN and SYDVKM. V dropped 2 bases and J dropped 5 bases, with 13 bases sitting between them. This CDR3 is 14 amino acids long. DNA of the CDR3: TGTGCCAGCAGTTTAGGGGAGCCCCCCCACGAGCAGTACTTC. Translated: CASSLGEPPHEQYF.

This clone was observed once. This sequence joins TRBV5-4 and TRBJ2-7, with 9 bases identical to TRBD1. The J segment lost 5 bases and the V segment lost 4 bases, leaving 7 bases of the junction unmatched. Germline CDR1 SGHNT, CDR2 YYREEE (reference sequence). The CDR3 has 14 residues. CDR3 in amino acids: CASSRGQGRHEQYF. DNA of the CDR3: TGTGCCAGCAGCCGCGGACAGGGGAGGCACGAGCAGTACTTC. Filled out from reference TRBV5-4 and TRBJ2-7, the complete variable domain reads ETGVTQSPTHLIKTRGQQVTLRCSSQSGHNTVSWYQQALGQGPQFIFQYYREEENGRGNFPPRFSGLQFPNYSSELNVNALELDDSALYLCASSRGQGRHEQYFGPGTRLTVT.

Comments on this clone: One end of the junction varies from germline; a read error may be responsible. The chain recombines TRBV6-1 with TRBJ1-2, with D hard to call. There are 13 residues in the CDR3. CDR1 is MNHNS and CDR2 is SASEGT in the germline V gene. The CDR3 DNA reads TGTGCCAGCAGTGAACCTATTGGACTCGGCGGGCCCTTC. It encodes CASSEPIGLGGPF.

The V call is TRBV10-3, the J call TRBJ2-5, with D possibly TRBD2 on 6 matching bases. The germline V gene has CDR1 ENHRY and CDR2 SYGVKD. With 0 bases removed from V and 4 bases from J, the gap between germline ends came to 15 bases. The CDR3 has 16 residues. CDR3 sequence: CAISESGTGLRETQYF. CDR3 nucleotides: TGTGCCATCAGTGAGTCGGGTACGGGACTCCGAGAGACCCAGTACTTC.

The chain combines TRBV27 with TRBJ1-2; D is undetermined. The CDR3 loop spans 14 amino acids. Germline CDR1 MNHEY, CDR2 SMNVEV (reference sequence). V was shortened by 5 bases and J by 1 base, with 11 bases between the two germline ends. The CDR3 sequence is CASSDIRGNYGYTF. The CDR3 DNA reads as TGTGCCAGCAGTGATATTCGAGGTAACTATGGCTACACCTTC.

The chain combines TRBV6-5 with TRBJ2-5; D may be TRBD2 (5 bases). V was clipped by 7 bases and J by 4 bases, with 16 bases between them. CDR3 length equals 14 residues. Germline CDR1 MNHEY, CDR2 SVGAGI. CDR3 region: CASKTVLSGETQYF. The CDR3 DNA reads TGTGCCAGCAAGACGGTCCTAAGCGGAGAGACCCAGTACTTC.

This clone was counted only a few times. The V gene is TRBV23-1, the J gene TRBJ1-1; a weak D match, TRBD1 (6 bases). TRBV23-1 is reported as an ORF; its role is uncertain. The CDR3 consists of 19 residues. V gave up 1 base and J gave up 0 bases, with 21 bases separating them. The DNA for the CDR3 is TGCGCCAGCAGTCAATTCTTCAGGGGCCATCATCTGATGAACACTGAAGCTTTCTTT. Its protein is CASSQFFRGHHLMNTEAFF.

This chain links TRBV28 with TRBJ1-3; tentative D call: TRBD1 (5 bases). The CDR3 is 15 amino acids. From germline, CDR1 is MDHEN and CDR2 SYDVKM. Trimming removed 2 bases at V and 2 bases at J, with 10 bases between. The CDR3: CASSLGGVPGNTIYF. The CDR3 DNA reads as TGTGCCAGCAGTTTAGGAGGGGTACCTGGAAACACCATATATTTT.

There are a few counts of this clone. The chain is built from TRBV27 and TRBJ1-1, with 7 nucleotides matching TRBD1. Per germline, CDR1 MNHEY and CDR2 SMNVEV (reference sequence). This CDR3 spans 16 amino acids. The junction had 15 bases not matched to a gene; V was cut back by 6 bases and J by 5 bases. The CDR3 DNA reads TGTGCCAGCAGAGGGGCGGGATTTAGGGGGCAAACTGAAGCTTTCTTT. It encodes CASRGAGFRGQTEAFF.

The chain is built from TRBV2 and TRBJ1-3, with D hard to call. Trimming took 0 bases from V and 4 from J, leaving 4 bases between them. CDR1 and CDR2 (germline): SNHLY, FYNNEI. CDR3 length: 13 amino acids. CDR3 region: CASSEAYGNTIYF. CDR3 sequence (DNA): TGTGCCAGCAGTGAAGCCTACGGAAACACCATATATTTT.

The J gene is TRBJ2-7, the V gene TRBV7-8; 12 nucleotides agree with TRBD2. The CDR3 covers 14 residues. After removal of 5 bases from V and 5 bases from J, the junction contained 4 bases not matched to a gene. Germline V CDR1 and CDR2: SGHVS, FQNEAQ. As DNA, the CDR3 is TGTGCCAGCAGCCGGACTAGCGGGAACCACGAGCAGTACTTC. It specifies CASSRTSGNHEQYF.

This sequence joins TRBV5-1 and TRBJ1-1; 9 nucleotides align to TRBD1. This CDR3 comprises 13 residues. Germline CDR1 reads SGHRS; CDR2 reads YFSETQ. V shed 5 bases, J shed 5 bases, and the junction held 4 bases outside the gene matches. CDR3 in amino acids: CASRTGGRTEAFF. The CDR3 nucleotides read TGCGCCAGCAGGACAGGGGGACGGACTGAAGCTTTCTTT.

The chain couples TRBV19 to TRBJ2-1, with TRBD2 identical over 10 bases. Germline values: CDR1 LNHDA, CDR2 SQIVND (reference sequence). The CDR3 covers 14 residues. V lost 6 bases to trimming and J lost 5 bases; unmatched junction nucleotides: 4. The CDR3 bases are TGTGCCAGTAGGCTAGCGGGAGTGAACAATGAGCAGTTCTTC. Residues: CASRLAGVNNEQFF. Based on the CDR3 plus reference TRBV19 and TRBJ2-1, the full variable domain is DGGITQSPKYLFRKEGQNVTLSCEQNLNHDAMYWYRQDPGQGLRLIYYSQIVNDFQKGDIAEGYSVSREKKESFPLTVTSAQKNPTAFYLCASRLAGVNNEQFFGPGTRLTVL.

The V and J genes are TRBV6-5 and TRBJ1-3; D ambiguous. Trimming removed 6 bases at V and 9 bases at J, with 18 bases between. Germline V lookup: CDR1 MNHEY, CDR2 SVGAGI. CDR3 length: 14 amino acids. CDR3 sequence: CASSRDRREGTIYF. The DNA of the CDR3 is TGTGCCAGCAGCCGAGACCGACGGGAGGGCACCATATATTTT.

This CDR3 reads CASSVIAEVDGYTF. Here the CDR3 DNA reads TGTGCCAGCAGTGTGATTGCCGAGGTTGATGGCTACACCTTC. The rearrangement links TRBV2 to TRBJ1-2, with unresolved D. The CDR3 contains 14 residues. V was shortened by 4 bases and J by 6 bases, with 15 bases between the two germline ends. Germline lookup yields CDR1 SNHLY and CDR2 FYNNEI.

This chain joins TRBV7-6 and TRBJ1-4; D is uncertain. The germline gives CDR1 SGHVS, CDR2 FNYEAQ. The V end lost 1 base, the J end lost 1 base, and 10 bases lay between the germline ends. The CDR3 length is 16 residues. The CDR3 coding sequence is TGTGCCAGCAGCTTAGTGGGCGAACGAACTAATGAAAAACTGTTTTTT. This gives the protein CASSLVGERTNEKLFF.

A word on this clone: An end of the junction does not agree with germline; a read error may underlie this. The CDR3: CASSLGTRTIF. CDR3 nucleotides: TGTGCCAGCAGTTTGGGGACTAGAACGATCTTC. The rearrangement links TRBV28 to TRBJ2-1, with 8 bases lining up with TRBD2. The CDR3 covers 11 residues. Germline V gene lookup returns CDR1 MDHEN and CDR2 SYDVKM.

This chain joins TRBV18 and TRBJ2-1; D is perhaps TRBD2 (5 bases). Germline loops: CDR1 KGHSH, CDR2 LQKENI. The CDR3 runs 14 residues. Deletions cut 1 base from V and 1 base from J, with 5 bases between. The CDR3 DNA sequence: TGTGCCAGCTCACCACAGCGGTCCTACAATGAGCAGTTCTTC. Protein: CASSPQRSYNEQFF. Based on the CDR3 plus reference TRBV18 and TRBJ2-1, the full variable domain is NAGVMQNPRHLVRRRGQEARLRCSPMKGHSHVYWYRQLPEEGLKFMVYLQKENIIDESGMPKERFSAEFPKEGPSILRIQQVVRGDSAAYFCASSPQRSYNEQFFGPGTRLTVL.

The CDR3 DNA reads as TGTGCCAGCAGCTTGGGGACTTATTCACCCCTCCACTTT. This translates into CASSLGTYSPLHF. J is TRBJ1-6 and V is TRBV7-9; D may be TRBD1 (5 bases). The CDR3 extends over 13 amino acids. Per the germline V gene, CDR1 is SEHNR and CDR2 is FQNEAQ (reference sequence). V gave up 3 bases and J gave up 8 bases, with 8 bases separating them. Full variable domain (remainder filled in from reference TRBV7-9 and TRBJ1-6): DTGVSQNPRHKITKRGQNVTFRCDPISEHNRLYWYRQTLGQGPEFLTYFQNEAQLEKSRLLSDRFSAERPKGSFSTLEIQRTEQGDSAMYLCASSLGTYSPLHFGNGTRLTVT.

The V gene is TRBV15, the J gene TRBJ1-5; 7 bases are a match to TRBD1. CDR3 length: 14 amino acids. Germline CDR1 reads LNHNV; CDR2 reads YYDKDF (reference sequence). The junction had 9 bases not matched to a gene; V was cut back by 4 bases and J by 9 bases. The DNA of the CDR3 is TGTGCCACCAGCACAGAAGGGGGCTGGCGGCCCCAGCATTTT. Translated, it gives CATSTEGGWRPQHF. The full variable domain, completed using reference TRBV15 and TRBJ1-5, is DAMVIQNPRYQVTQFGKPVTLSCSQTLNHNVMYWYQQKSSQAPKLLFHYYDKDFNNEADTPDNFQSRRPNTSFCFLDIRSPGLGDTAMYLCATSTEGGWRPQHFGDGTRLSIL.

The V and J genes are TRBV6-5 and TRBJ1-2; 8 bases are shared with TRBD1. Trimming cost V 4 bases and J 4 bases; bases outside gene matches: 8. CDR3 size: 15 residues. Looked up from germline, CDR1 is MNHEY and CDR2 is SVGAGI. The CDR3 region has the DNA TGTGCCAGCAGTTCGCTACAGGGGGGAACCTATGGCTACACCTTC. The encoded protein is CASSSLQGGTYGYTF.

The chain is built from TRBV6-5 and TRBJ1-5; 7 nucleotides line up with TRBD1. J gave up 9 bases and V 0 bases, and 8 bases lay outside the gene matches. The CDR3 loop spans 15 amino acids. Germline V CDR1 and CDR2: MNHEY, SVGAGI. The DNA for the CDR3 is TGTGCCAGCAGTTACTCAAGACAGGGTGATCTGCCCCAGCATTTT. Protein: CASSYSRQGDLPQHF.

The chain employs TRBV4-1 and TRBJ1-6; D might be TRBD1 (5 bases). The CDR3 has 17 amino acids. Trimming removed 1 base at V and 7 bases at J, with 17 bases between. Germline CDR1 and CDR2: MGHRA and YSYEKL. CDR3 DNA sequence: TGCGCCAGCAGCCAAGGGTCTGGGGCCGGCCCCAATTCACCCCTCCACTTT. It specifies CASSQGSGAGPNSPLHF.

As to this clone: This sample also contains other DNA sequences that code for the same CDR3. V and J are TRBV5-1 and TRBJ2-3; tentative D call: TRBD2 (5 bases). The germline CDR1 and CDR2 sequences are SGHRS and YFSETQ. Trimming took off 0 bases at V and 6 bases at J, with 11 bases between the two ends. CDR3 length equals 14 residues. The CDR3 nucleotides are TGCGCCAGCAGCTTGGCCGCATCGGGGGATACGCAGTATTTT. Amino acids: CASSLAASGDTQYF.

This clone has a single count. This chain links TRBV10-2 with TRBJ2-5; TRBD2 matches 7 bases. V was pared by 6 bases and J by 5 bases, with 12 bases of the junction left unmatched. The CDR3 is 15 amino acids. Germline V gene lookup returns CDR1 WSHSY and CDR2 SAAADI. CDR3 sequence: CASRGAESGDETQYF. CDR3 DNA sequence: TGCGCCAGCAGAGGAGCGGAGAGCGGGGATGAGACCCAGTACTTC.